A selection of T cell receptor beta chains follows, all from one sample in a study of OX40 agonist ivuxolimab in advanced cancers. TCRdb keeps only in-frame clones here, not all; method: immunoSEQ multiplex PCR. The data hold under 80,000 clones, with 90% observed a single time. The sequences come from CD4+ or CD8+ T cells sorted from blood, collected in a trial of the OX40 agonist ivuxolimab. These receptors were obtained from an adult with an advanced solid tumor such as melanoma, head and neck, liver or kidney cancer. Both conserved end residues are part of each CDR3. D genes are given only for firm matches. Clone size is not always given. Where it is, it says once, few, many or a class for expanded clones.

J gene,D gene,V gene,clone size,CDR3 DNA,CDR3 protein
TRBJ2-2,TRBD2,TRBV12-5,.,TGTGCTAGTGGTTGGGAAGCGGGAGAGAACACCGGGGAGCTGTTTTTT,CASGWEAGENTGELFF
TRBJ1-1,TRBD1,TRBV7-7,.,TGTGCCAGCAGCCGGGACAGGGACACTGAAGCTTTCTTT,CASSRDRDTEAFF
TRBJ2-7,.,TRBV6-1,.,TGTGCCAGCAGTGCAATCCGGGACGGATCCTACGAGCAGTACTTC,CASSAIRDGSYEQYF
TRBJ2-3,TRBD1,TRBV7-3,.,TGTGCCAGCAGCTCAGGGACAGGGCCCGATACGCAGTATTTT,CASSSGTGPDTQYF
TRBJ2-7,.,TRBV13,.,TGTGCCAGCAGCTTACGCACAGGGACCTGGGACGAGCAGTACTTC,CASSLRTGTWDEQYF
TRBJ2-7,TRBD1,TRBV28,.,TGTGCCACCTCCCCAGGGGGTCAGGGTCTCCACGAGCAGTACTTC,CATSPGGQGLHEQYF
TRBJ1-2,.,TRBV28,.,TGTGCCAGCCGAGTCCCCGGGGGCTATGGCTACACCTTC,CASRVPGGYGYTF
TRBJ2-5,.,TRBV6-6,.,TGTGCCGTCCGAGCGGAGTCCCGGGAGACCCAGTACTTC,CAVRAESRETQYF
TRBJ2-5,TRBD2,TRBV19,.,TGTGCCAGTAGTGCACTAGCGGGGGGGCCGGGAGAGACCCAGTACTTC,CASSALAGGPGETQYF
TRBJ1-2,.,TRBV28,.,TGTGCCAGCAGTTTCGGGGAGCGGGGCTACACCTTC,CASSFGERGYTF
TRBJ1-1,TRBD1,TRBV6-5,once,TGTGCCAGCAGGTCCGGGACAGGGTCGAACACTGAAGCTTTCTTT,CASRSGTGSNTEAFF
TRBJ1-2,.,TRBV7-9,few,TGTGCCAGCAGCCCCCGGAACTATGGCTACACCTTC,CASSPRNYGYTF
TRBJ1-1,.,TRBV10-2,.,TGCGCCAGCACTGACGGACCCATGAACACTGAAGCTTTCTTT,CASTDGPMNTEAFF
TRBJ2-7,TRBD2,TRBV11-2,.,TGTGCCAGCAGGTATAGCGGGAGAAACAACTACGAGCAGTACTTC,CASRYSGRNNYEQYF
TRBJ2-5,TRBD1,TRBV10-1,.,TGCGCCAGCAGCCCCGGGACAGGGGGACAGGAGACCCAGTACTTC,CASSPGTGGQETQYF
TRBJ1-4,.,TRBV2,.,TGTGCCAGCAGTGTCCGAGGAACTAATGAAAAACTGTTTTTT,CASSVRGTNEKLFF
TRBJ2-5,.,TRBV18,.,TGTGCCAGCTCACCACGCCCGGGGATAGAGACCCAGTACTTC,CASSPRPGIETQYF
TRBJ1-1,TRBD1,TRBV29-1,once,TGCAGCGCGGCCGGACAGGGGCTGAACACTGAAGCTTTCTTT,CSAAGQGLNTEAFF
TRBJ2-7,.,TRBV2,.,TGTGCCAGCAGCGTCTCTTCCTACGAGCAGTACTTC,CASSVSSYEQYF
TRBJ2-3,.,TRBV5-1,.,TGCGCCAGCAGCTCGCTCCTCACAGATACGCAGTATTTT,CASSSLLTDTQYF
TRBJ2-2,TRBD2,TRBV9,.,TGTGCCAGCAGCGCGCGGGAAAGCGGGGGGACCGGGGAGCTGTTTTTT,CASSARESGGTGELFF
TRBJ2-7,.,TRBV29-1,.,TGCAGCGTTGAAGACAACTACGAGCAGTACTTC,CSVEDNYEQYF
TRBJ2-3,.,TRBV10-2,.,TGCGCCAGCAGTGAGTCCCTGACAGGGAGGGGCACAGATACGCAGTATTTT,CASSESLTGRGTDTQYF
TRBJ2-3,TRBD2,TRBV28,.,TGTGCCAGCAGTTTAGCTAGCGGGGGGGATACGCAGTATTTT,CASSLASGGDTQYF
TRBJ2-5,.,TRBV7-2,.,TGTGCCAGCAGCTCATCAGCGGAGATCCAAGAGACCCAGTACTTC,CASSSSAEIQETQYF
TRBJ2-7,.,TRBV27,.,TGTGCCAGCTCGCGTGTGAGACACGAGCAGTACTTC,CASSRVRHEQYF
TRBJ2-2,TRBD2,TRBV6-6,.,TGTGCCAGCAGTTCTACGGGACTAGGAAGGGGCGGGGAGCTGTTTTTT,CASSSTGLGRGGELFF
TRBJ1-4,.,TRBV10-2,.,TGCGCCAGCAGTGATCGGGGTGCAACTAATGAAAAACTGTTTTTT,CASSDRGATNEKLFF
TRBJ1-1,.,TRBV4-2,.,TGTGCCAGCAGCCTGCAGGCCGACACTGAAGCTTTCTTT,CASSLQADTEAFF
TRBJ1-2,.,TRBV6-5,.,TGTGCCAGCAGTTACTCGGGGCATGGAGGAGGCTACACCTTC,CASSYSGHGGGYTF
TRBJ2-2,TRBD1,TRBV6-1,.,TGTGCCAGCATGATTGCAGGGGGCGGGGAGCTGTTTTTT,CASMIAGGGELFF
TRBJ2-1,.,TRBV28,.,TGTGCCAGCAGTTTACCTAGATCGGGGTCCAATGAGCAGTTCTTC,CASSLPRSGSNEQFF
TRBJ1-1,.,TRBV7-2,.,TGTGCCAGCAGCTTAGAAAGAGGGTACACTGAAGCTTTCTTT,CASSLERGYTEAFF
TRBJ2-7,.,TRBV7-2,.,TGTGCCAGCAGCTATCCGACAGAGTCCTACGAGCAGTACTTC,CASSYPTESYEQYF
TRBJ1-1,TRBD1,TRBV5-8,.,TGTGCCAGCAGCCAAAGACAGGGGGTCACTGAAGCTTTCTTT,CASSQRQGVTEAFF
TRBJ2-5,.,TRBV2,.,TGTGCCAGCAGTGAAACCTGGACCCAGTACTTC,CASSETWTQYF
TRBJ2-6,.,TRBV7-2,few,TGTGCCAGCAGCCTTCTCAACAGGGCCGGGGCCAACGTCCTGACTTTC,CASSLLNRAGANVLTF
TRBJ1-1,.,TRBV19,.,TGTGCCAGTACCGATGGGGCAGCAAGAAGCTGGAGCTTT,CASTDGAARSWSF
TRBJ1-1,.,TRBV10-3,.,TGTGCCATCAGCCAAGGCGGGGGGAACACTGAAGCTTTCTTT,CAISQGGGNTEAFF
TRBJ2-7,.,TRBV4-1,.,TGCGCCAGCAGCCAAGAATCCGGGGGAGTTGGGTACGAGCAGTACTTC,CASSQESGGVGYEQYF
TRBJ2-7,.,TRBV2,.,TGTGCCAGCTGCGGGATCGCTGACGAGCAGTACTTC,CASCGIADEQYF
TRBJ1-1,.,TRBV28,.,TGTGCCAGCAGTTTAGGGGGCGAAGGAGGGAGCGGCACTGAAGCTTTCTTT,CASSLGGEGGSGTEAFF